The 6 T cell receptor beta chains given below trace back to one sample, sequenced in a study of Graves' ophthalmopathy and Graves' hyperthyroidism. Amplification from RNA transcripts yielded the TCR beta CDR3 regions. HTBI primers primed a first-round RT-PCR, and a second-round multiplex PCR followed. TCRdb used MiXCR to reprocess the multiplex PCR reads, holding one entry per CDR3 protein. Among about 740,000 distinct CDR3 sequences listed, roughly 40% were seen once. The material sequenced was peripheral blood. The receptor source for this set is an adult man with Graves' ophthalmopathy.

The sample holds a few counts of this clonotype. The gene calls are TRBV25-1 and TRBJ2-2, with 10 positions matching TRBD1. The CDR3 totals 15 residues. The J segment lost 7 bases and the V segment lost 6 bases, leaving 8 bases of the junction unmatched. The germline CDR1 and CDR2 sequences are MGHDK and SYGVNS. CDR3 region: CASSPRTGGDGELFF. CDR3 coding DNA: TGTGCCAGCAGCCCAAGGACAGGGGGAGACGGGGAGCTGTTTTTT.

This clonotype was found many times. The V and J genes are TRBV19 and TRBJ1-1; D is unclear. The germline V gene has CDR1 LNHDA and CDR2 SQIVND (reference sequence). With 5 bases removed from V and 1 base from J, the gap between germline ends came to 11 bases. The CDR3 has 14 residues. The CDR3 loop reads CASSDDTANTEAFF. The CDR3 nucleotides are TGTGCCAGTAGTGATGACACCGCGAACACTGAAGCTTTCTTT. Full variable domain (missing parts from reference TRBV19 and TRBJ1-1): DGGITQSPKYLFRKEGQNVTLSCEQNLNHDAMYWYRQDPGQGLRLIYYSQIVNDFQKGDIAEGYSVSREKKESFPLTVTSAQKNPTAFYLCASSDDTANTEAFFGQGTRLTVV.

A few counts support this clonotype. The chain uses TRBV11-2 and TRBJ2-7; D call uncertain. V was pared by 5 bases and J by 0 bases, with 26 bases between. Germline V CDR1 and CDR2: SGHAT, FQNNGV. CDR3 length equals 19 residues. The CDR3 here is CASSHHKPGRSLSSYEQYF. The CDR3 bases are TGTGCCAGCAGCCACCATAAGCCCGGGCGATCCCTGAGCTCCTACGAGCAGTACTTC.

The count of this clonotype is one. The chain uses TRBV25-1 and TRBJ2-7; possible D gene TRBD2, 7 bases. The CDR3 is 15 amino acids. CDR1 is MGHDK, CDR2 SYGVNS, per germline. Trimming removed 6 bases from V and 7 bases from J, with 22 bases in between. CDR3 loop: CASSLGGLGTGEQYF. CDR3 sequence (DNA): TGTGCCAGCAGCTTGGGGGGGCTCGGCACCGGGGAGCAGTACTTC.

V usage is TRBV9 and J usage is TRBJ1-1; D not certain. V was trimmed by 7 bases and J by 4 bases, leaving 23 bases between them. CDR1 SGDLS and CDR2 YYNGEE come from the germline V gene. There are 16 residues in the CDR3. In nucleotides, the CDR3 is TGTGCCAGCCCATCGGCTATCAGGAATAGAGGCACTGAAGCTTTCTTT. It codes for CASPSAIRNRGTEAFF.

A note on this clonotype: Because the CDR3 is missing its conserved closing phenylalanine or tryptophan, this is likely a read error. The chain's CDR3 is CASSLTGVYEQYL. The CDR3 DNA reads as TGTGCCAGCAGCTTAACAGGGGTCTACGAGCAGTACCTC. The chain uses TRBV5-1 and TRBJ2-7; 7 positions agree with TRBD1. There are 13 residues in the CDR3. Germline V lookup: CDR1 SGHRS, CDR2 YFSETQ.